These T cell receptor beta chains were read from a single sample in a study of post-analysis software for immune sequencing data. A single record per CDR3 protein comes from TCRdb applying MiXCR to the PCR reads. This repertoire shows about 180,000 distinct CDR3 sequences, over 25% found once; its top ten account for about 1.4%. The source material was blood. The receptor set was obtained from a girl aged 10 to 17 with multiple sclerosis. The CDR3 runs from the conserved cysteine through the conserved F or W.

v_call | cdr3_aa
TRBV27 | CASSSQSGSGTGELFF
TRBV7-9 | CAFCLGGGPGYGYTF
TRBV12-3/TRBV12-4 | CASAPPLGLAGINEQFF
TRBV6-5 | CASRQDLYGYTF
TRBV7-2 | CASSLFTLAKNTQYF
TRBV20-1 | CSASRGYTEAFF
TRBV6-6 | CASGTVYYEQYF
TRBV4-1 | CASSQVPGVLGRTNEKLFF
TRBV27 | CASSWGNSYEQYF
TRBV5-1 | CASSEAGEVVNEQFF
TRBV9 | CASSAIPRDRWTPGNTIYF
TRBV20-1 | CRARPGREQFF
TRBV19 | CASMRQNQPQHF
TRBV7-9 | CASSSDGAYEPLHF
TRBV7-9 | CASSFGYQEDEQYF
TRBV7-9 | CASSHRVERPTGGRETQYF
TRBV11-2 | CASSARPPSGYNEQFF
TRBV28 | CASVLAGGAGTQYF
TRBV10-3 | CATLSGLAGSSYNEQFF
TRBV7-7 | CASSPPASPEQFF
TRBV5-1 | CASSLAGQGIFEAFF
TRBV12-3/TRBV12-4 | CASSSPTTSGRPHDEQYF
TRBV7-9 | CASSLDLDNEQFF
TRBV4-2 | CASGNSNQPQHF
TRBV2 | CASSEQPAYYEQYF
TRBV2 | CASNGRGAYEQYF
TRBV5-1 | CASSIVGAGGPSIQYF
TRBV20-1 | CSATRGRETQYF
TRBV20-1 | CSAPNPTGPLNTEAFF
TRBV2 | CASSKDFSTDTQYF
TRBV7-9 | CASSPTGTNEKLFF
TRBV4-1 | CANSPTQGNQPQHF
TRBV6-1 | CASVREDNEQFF
TRBV3-1 | CASSYGLAGGYNEQYF
TRBV12-3/TRBV12-4 | CASGRGVSGNQPQHF
TRBV11-2 | CASSFLAGGPYEQYF
TRBV4-1 | CASSQEELAFYNEQYF
TRBV4-1 | CASRMEGFQETQYF
TRBV11-2 | CASTPGRVLNTEAFF
TRBV10-3 | CATGRPGANVLTF
TRBV5-6 | CASSLRRISREDSPLHF